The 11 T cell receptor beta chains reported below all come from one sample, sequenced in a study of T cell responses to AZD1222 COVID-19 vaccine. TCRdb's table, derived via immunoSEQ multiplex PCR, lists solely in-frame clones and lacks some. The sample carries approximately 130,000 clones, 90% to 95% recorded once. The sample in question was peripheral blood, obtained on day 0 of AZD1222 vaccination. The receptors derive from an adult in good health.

The CDR3 here is CASAAGQYNSPLHF. For the CDR3, the DNA is TGCGCCAGCGCTGCGGGACAGTATAATTCACCCCTCCACTTT. This chain uses TRBV4-1 with TRBJ1-6; 7 nucleotides agree with TRBD1. The ends lost 8 bases at V and 4 bases at J; junction bases unmatched: 5. Germline V CDR1 and CDR2: MGHRA, YSYEKL. CDR3 length: 14 residues.

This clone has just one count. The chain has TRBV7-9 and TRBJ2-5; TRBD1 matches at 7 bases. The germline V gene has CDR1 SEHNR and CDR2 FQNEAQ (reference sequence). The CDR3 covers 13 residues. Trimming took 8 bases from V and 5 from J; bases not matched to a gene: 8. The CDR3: CASETGFGETQYF. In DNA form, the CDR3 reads TGTGCCAGCGAGACAGGGTTTGGGGAGACCCAGTACTTC.

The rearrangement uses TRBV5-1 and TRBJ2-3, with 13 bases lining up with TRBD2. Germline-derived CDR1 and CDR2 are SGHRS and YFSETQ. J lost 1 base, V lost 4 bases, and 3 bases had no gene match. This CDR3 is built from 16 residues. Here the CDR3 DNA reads TGCGCCAGCAGCACCGGGACTAGCGGGGGCACAGATACGCAGTATTTT. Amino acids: CASSTGTSGGTDTQYF.

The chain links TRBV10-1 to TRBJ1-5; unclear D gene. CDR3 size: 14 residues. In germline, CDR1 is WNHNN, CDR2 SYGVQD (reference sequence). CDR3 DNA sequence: TGCGCTCCTAGTGAGGCAGCTGTCGGGCAGCCCCAGCATTTT. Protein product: CAPSEAAVGQPQHF.

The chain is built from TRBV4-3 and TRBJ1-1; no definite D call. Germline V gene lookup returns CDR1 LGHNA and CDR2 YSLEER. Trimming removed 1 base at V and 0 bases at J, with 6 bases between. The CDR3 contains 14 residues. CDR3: CASSQGVVNTEAFF. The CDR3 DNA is TGCGCCAGCAGCCAAGGAGTAGTGAACACTGAAGCTTTCTTT.

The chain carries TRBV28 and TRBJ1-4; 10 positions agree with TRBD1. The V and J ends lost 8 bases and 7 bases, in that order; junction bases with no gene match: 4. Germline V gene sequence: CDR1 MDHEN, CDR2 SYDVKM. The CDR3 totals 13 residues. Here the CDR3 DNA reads TGTGCCAGCTACGGACAGGGGGTTGAAAAACTGTTTTTT. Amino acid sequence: CASYGQGVEKLFF.

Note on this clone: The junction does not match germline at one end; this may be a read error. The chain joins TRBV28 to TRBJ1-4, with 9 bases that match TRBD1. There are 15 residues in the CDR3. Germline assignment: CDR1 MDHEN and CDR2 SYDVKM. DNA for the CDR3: TGTGCCAGCAGTCCCTCCGGGACAGGGTCTGAAAAGCTGTTTTTT. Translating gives CASSPSGTGSEKLFF.

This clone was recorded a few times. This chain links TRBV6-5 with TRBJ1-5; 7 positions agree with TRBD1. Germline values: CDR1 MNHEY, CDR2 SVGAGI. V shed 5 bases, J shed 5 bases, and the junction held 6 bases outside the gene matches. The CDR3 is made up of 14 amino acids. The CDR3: CASSRTGPYQPQHF. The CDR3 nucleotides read TGTGCCAGCAGTCGGACAGGACCTTATCAGCCCCAGCATTTT.

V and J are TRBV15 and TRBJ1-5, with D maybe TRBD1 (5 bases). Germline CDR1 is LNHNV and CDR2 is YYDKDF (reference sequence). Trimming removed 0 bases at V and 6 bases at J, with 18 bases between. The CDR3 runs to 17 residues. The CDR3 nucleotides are TGTGCCACCAGCAGAGATTGGGGCTCGTGGCAGGGTCAGCCCCAGCATTTT. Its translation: CATSRDWGSWQGQPQHF.

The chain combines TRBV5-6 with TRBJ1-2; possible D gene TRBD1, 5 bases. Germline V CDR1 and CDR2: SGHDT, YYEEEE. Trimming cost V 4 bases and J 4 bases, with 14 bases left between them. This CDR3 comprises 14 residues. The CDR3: CASSLPQGPYGYTF. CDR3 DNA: TGTGCCAGCAGCCTTCCCCAGGGCCCCTATGGCTACACCTTC.

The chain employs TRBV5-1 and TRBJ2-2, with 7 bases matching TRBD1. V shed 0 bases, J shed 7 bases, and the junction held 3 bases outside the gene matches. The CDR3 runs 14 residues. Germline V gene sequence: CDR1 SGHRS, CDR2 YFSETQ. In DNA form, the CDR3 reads TGCGCCAGCAGCTTGGCCCAGGGGGTCGGGGAGCTGTTTTTT. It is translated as CASSLAQGVGELFF.